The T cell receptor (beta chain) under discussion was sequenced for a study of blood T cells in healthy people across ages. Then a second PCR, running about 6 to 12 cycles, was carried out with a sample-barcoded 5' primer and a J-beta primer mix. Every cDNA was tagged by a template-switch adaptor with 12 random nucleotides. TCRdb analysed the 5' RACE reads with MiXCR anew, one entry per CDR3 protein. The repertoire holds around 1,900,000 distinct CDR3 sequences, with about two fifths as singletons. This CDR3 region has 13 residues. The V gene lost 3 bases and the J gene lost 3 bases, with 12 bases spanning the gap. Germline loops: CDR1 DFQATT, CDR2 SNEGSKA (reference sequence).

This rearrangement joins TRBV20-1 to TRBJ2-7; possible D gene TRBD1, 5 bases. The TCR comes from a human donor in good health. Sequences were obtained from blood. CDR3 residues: CSASSLDNYEQYF. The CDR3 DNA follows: TGCAGTGCTAGCAGCCTGGACAACTACGAGCAGTACTTC.